These 25 T cell receptor beta chains originate from one sample sequenced in a study of beta chain features in type 1 diabetes. As every portion of the isolated RNA was reverse transcribed, the sequencing read expressed TCRB transcripts. Assay: immunoSEQ multiplex PCR; the TCRdb copy retains only in-frame clones and omits some. The table has under 800,000 clones, around a sixth seen once. Source material: naive CD4+ T cells from blood. The receptors were gathered from a man younger than 30 in good health.

The chain couples TRBV5-1 to TRBJ2-1; D not certain. Trimming took 1 base from V and 4 from J, leaving 6 bases between them. The CDR3 has 13 amino acids. Germline V gene data show CDR1 as SGHRS and CDR2 as YFSETQ. Here the CDR3 DNA reads TGCGCCAGCAGCTTGACACTTTACAATGAGCAGTTCTTC. Amino acids: CASSLTLYNEQFF.

This sequence joins TRBV5-1 and TRBJ1-6; D gene ambiguous. The CDR3 is made up of 13 amino acids. The V gene's germline CDR1 is SGHRS and CDR2 YFSETQ. V shed 0 bases and J shed 7 bases, with 5 bases lying between them. CDR3 residues: CASSLATNSPLHF. Here the CDR3 DNA reads TGCGCCAGCAGCTTGGCGACGAATTCACCCCTCCACTTT.

The V gene is TRBV10-3, the J gene TRBJ2-2, with 8 nucleotides matching TRBD1. The V gene end was trimmed by 9 bases and the J gene end by 5 bases; junction bases not matched to a gene: 5. Germline V gives CDR1 ENHRY, CDR2 SYGVKD. CDR3 size: 13 residues. The CDR3 sequence: CAMTGVLTGELFF. As DNA, the CDR3 is TGTGCCATGACAGGGGTCCTAACCGGGGAGCTGTTTTTT.

The chain has TRBV29-1 and TRBJ2-5; TRBD1 aligns across 8 bases. The end of the DNA fits TRBJ2-7 better, so the J call may be wrong. Germline CDR1 and CDR2: SQVTM and ANQGSEA. The CDR3 is made up of 12 amino acids. The CDR3 region has the DNA TGCAGCGTTGCCAGGGGGCATCTCGAGCAGTACTTC. It is translated as CSVARGHLEQYF.

V is TRBV4-2 and J is TRBJ1-1; D uncertain. Trimming took off 1 base at V and 0 bases at J, with 0 bases between the two ends. The CDR3 has 12 amino acids. Germline V lookup: CDR1 LGHNA, CDR2 YNFKEQ. This CDR3 reads CASSQVNTEAFF. CDR3 in DNA: TGTGCCAGCAGCCAAGTGAACACTGAAGCTTTCTTT.

This clone came up a few times. The rearrangement uses TRBV6-5 and TRBJ1-2; a weak D match, TRBD1 (5 bases). The CDR3 has 11 amino acids. Germline-derived CDR1 and CDR2 are MNHEY and SVGAGI. Trimming left V 7 bases short and J 10 bases short, with 13 bases between. The DNA of the CDR3 is TGTGCCAGCACTCAGGGCTTGGACTACACCTTC. Its protein product is CASTQGLDYTF.

The chain couples TRBV6-5 to TRBJ1-3; D is unclear. This CDR3 has 14 residues. The V end was cut by 10 bases, the J end by 2 bases, with 15 bases between. Germline CDR1 and CDR2: MNHEY and SVGAGI. This CDR3 reads CATQSQAAGNTIYF. CDR3 DNA: TGTGCCACCCAGTCCCAAGCGGCTGGAAACACCATATATTTT.

The V call is TRBV4-2, the J call TRBJ2-2, with D unresolved. V lost 5 bases to trimming and J lost 4 bases, with 8 bases between them. The CDR3 runs 13 residues. Germline V gives CDR1 LGHNA, CDR2 YNFKEQ. The CDR3 bases are TGTGCCAGCAGCGGTCAGATCACCGGGGAGCTGTTTTTT. Translating it yields CASSGQITGELFF.

This clone was counted only a few times. The rearrangement uses TRBV15 and TRBJ2-5; 11 bases fit TRBD2. The V gene end was trimmed by 3 bases and the J gene end by 0 bases; junction bases not matched to a gene: 15. Germline V gene sequence: CDR1 LNHNV, CDR2 YYDKDF (reference sequence). CDR3 length equals 20 residues. The CDR3 here is CATSSWPGLAGGPYQETQYF. CDR3 sequence (DNA): TGTGCCACCAGCAGCTGGCCGGGGCTAGCGGGGGGCCCGTACCAAGAGACCCAGTACTTC.

This clone was recorded a few times. The J gene is TRBJ2-5, the V gene TRBV4-3, with D tentatively TRBD2 (7 bases). V lost 1 base to trimming and J lost 5 bases, with 14 bases between them. The length of the CDR3 is 15 residues. The germline V gene has CDR1 LGHNA and CDR2 YSLEER. The CDR3 coding sequence is TGCGCCAGCAGCCAAGGGCGGGGGCAGTGGGAGACCCAGTACTTC. Protein sequence: CASSQGRGQWETQYF.

The J gene is TRBJ1-4, the V gene TRBV5-6, with no clear D. Trimming cost V 1 base and J 7 bases, with 17 bases left between them. The CDR3 runs 16 residues. Germline CDR1 is SGHDT and CDR2 is YYEEEE. CDR3 nucleotides: TGTGCCAGCAGCTTGAGAGCCTTTGAAAGAGGTGAAAAACTGTTTTTT. Encoded protein: CASSLRAFERGEKLFF.

This rearrangement joins TRBV9 to TRBJ1-2; 8 nucleotides match TRBD1. The germline V gene encodes CDR1 SGDLS and CDR2 YYNGEE. The CDR3 contains 14 residues. The trim removed 0 bases at V and 4 bases at J, leaving 2 bases unmatched. CDR3 coding DNA: TGTGCCAGCAGCGTAGGGACAGGGCCCTATGGCTACACCTTC. Its translation: CASSVGTGPYGYTF. The variable domain in full, with the rest retrieved from reference TRBV9 and TRBJ1-2, is DSGVTQTPKHLITATGQRVTLRCSPRSGDLSVYWYQQSLDQGLQFLIQYYNGEERAKGNILERFSAQQFPDLHSELNLSSLELGDSALYFCASSVGTGPYGYTFGSGTRLTVV.

The rearrangement links TRBV19 to TRBJ1-2; D may be TRBD1 (6 bases). Per the germline V gene, CDR1 is LNHDA and CDR2 is SQIVND (reference sequence). With 6 bases removed from V and 0 bases from J, the gap between germline ends came to 11 bases. The CDR3 has 14 amino acids. CDR3 sequence (DNA): TGTGCCAGTAGATTGGGACACTCTAACTATGGCTACACCTTC. Its protein product is CASRLGHSNYGYTF.

The V gene is TRBV19, the J gene TRBJ2-2; D assignment may be TRBD1 or TRBD2 (5 bases each). The V gene lost 3 bases and the J gene lost 7 bases, with 6 bases spanning the gap. From germline, CDR1 is LNHDA and CDR2 SQIVND (reference sequence). The CDR3 has 12 amino acids. In nucleotides, the CDR3 is TGTGCCAGTAGTATGGGGGTCGGGGAGCTGTTTTTT. Its protein product is CASSMGVGELFF.

The CDR3 loop is CASSIPTGGTYEQYF. The DNA for the CDR3 is TGTGCCAGCAGCATACCGACAGGGGGAACCTACGAGCAGTACTTC. V usage is TRBV7-9 and J usage is TRBJ2-7; the match to TRBD1 covers 9 bases. Germline CDR1 and CDR2: SEHNR and FQNEAQ (reference sequence). The CDR3 covers 15 residues. With V trimmed by 5 bases and J by 2 bases, 7 bases remained unmatched.

This clone was observed a few times. V usage is TRBV7-2 and J usage is TRBJ2-7, with unresolved D. Looked up from germline, CDR1 is SGHTA and CDR2 is FQGNSA. The CDR3 has 15 residues. The V end lost 1 base, the J end lost 0 bases, and 10 bases lay between the germline ends. CDR3 DNA: TGTGCCAGCAGCTTAGAAGGCACACGCTCCTACGAGCAGTACTTC. Its protein product is CASSLEGTRSYEQYF.

In this sample, this clone turned up a few times. The chain is built from TRBV28 and TRBJ2-5; TRBD2 is a possible D gene (5 bases). Trimming stripped 2 bases from V and 5 bases from J, with 18 bases between. Per the germline V gene, CDR1 is MDHEN and CDR2 is SYDVKM. The CDR3 is 16 residues long. For the CDR3, the DNA is TGTGCCAGCAGTTTAGTAGGGCCGGGCGGGCAGGAGACCCAGTACTTC. Translation: CASSLVGPGGQETQYF. Using reference TRBV28 and TRBJ2-5 for the parts outside the CDR3, the full variable domain is DVKVTQSSRYLVKRTGEKVFLECVQDMDHENMFWYRQDPGLGLRLIYFSYDVKMKEKGDIPEGYSVSREKKERFSLILESASTNQTSMYLCASSLVGPGGQETQYFGPGTRLLVL.

This clone occurred a few times. The J gene is TRBJ1-2, the V gene TRBV30, with D uncertain. The V gene lost 4 bases and the J gene lost 3 bases, with 15 bases spanning the gap. Germline-derived CDR1 and CDR2 are GTSNPN and SVGIG (reference sequence). This CDR3 region has 14 residues. The CDR3 loop reads CAWMARFVYYGYTF. DNA of the CDR3: TGTGCCTGGATGGCCCGCTTTGTATACTATGGCTACACCTTC.

The chain uses TRBV11-2 and TRBJ1-1, with a weak D call TRBD1 (6 bases). The V gene's germline CDR1 is SGHAT and CDR2 FQNNGV. Deletions cut 5 bases from V and 6 bases from J, with 16 bases between. CDR3 length: 14 amino acids. CDR3 amino acids: CASSRNTGIAEAFF. The CDR3 nucleotides read TGTGCCAGCAGCCGAAATACAGGGATCGCTGAAGCTTTCTTT.

J is TRBJ2-7 and V is TRBV7-2, with a weak D call TRBD1 (6 bases). The CDR3 covers 13 residues. Trimming took off 4 bases at V and 3 bases at J, with 10 bases between the two ends. CDR1 and CDR2 from the germline V gene are SGHTA and FQGNSA. The CDR3, as DNA: TGTGCCAGCAGCTCTCAGGGGATCTACGAGCAGTACTTC. Residues: CASSSQGIYEQYF. Supplemented by reference TRBV7-2 and TRBJ2-7, the full variable domain reads GAGVSQSPSNKVTEKGKDVELRCDPISGHTALYWYRQSLGQGLEFLIYFQGNSAPDKSGLPSDRFSAERTGGSVSTLTIQRTQQEDSAVYLCASSSQGIYEQYFGPGTRLTVT.

This clone was seen only a few times. The chain links TRBV19 to TRBJ1-6; TRBD1 agrees at 8 bases. Germline CDR1 and CDR2: LNHDA and SQIVND (reference sequence). Trimming took 3 bases from V and 12 from J; bases not matched to a gene: 7. The CDR3 spans 14 residues. CDR3 DNA: TGTGCCAGTAGTATGACGGACAGGGTCAAACCCCTCCACTTT. This gives the protein CASSMTDRVKPLHF. The whole variable domain, remainder taken from reference TRBV19 and TRBJ1-6, is DGGITQSPKYLFRKEGQNVTLSCEQNLNHDAMYWYRQDPGQGLRLIYYSQIVNDFQKGDIAEGYSVSREKKESFPLTVTSAQKNPTAFYLCASSMTDRVKPLHFGNGTRLTVT.

In its sample, this clone was seen once. The rearrangement links TRBV11-3 to TRBJ2-7; 9 bases agree with TRBD1. Germline V lookup: CDR1 SGHNT, CDR2 YENEEA. The J segment lost 4 bases and the V segment lost 5 bases, leaving 9 bases of the junction unmatched. The CDR3 has 15 amino acids. CDR3 in DNA: TGTGCCAGCAGCGTAACCGGGACAGGGAATTACGAGCAGTACTTC. Translated, it gives CASSVTGTGNYEQYF.

This clone has more than one count but fewer than ten. The chain combines TRBV7-9 with TRBJ2-3; tentative D call: TRBD2 (6 bases). CDR1 and CDR2 from the germline V gene are SEHNR and FQNEAQ (reference sequence). With 4 bases removed from V and 1 base from J, the gap between germline ends came to 15 bases. This CDR3 is 16 amino acids long. CDR3 nucleotides: TGTGCCAGCAGCTACCGTCCCTCGGGGGGCACAGATACGCAGTATTTT. Its translation is CASSYRPSGGTDTQYF.

There are a few counts of this clone. V is TRBV7-2 and J is TRBJ2-1; 10 bases align to TRBD2. The CDR3 runs 15 residues. Germline trimming cut 5 bases from V and 7 bases from J; bases unmatched to any gene: 8. Germline-derived CDR1 and CDR2 are SGHTA and FQGNSA. CDR3 sequence (DNA): TGTGCCAGCAGCCTGCTGGGACTAGCGAGTAATGAGCAGTTCTTC. It codes for CASSLLGLASNEQFF.

There are a few counts of this clone. The chain recombines TRBV10-3 with TRBJ1-2; no reliable D call. The CDR3 sequence is 14 residues long. Per the germline V gene, CDR1 is ENHRY and CDR2 is SYGVKD. The V end lost 4 bases, the J end lost 5 bases, and 14 bases lay between the germline ends. CDR3 loop: CAISGQDPTYGYTF. The CDR3 DNA reads as TGTGCCATCAGTGGTCAGGACCCGACATATGGCTACACCTTC.